These T cell receptor beta chains were read from a single sample in a study of tumor and adjacent non-tumor tissue in lung cancer. Each CDR3 protein is one row after TCRdb ran MiXCR on the multiplex PCR reads. The table shows 65,000 to 75,000 distinct CDR3 sequences, with roughly 73% occurring only once. Sequenced sample: lung tumor tissue. Every receptor here comes from a man in his fifties or sixties with non-small cell lung cancer. Each CDR3 is given with its conserved first and last residue. Each record gives: J gene, clone size, D gene, V gene, CDR3 protein, CDR3 DNA. D genes are given only for firm matches. Rows may omit the clone size; those that give it use once, few, many or a size class.

TRBJ2-7	-	-	TRBV28	CVSSFQGVVVEQYF	TGTGTCAGCAGTTTCCAAGGGGTGGTGGTTGAGCAGTACTTC
TRBJ1-2	-	-	TRBV6-1	CASNDPGRYGYTF	TGTGCCAGCAATGACCCAGGGAGGTATGGCTACACCTTC
TRBJ2-7	once	TRBD1	TRBV6-5	CASSYNRDSGKYF	TGTGCCAGCAGTTACAACCGGGACAGTGGGAAGTACTTC
TRBJ1-4	many	-	TRBV14	CASSQGRSAATF	TGTGCCAGCAGCCAAGGACGGTCGGCAGCGACTTTT
TRBJ1-1	-	-	TRBV20-1	CTVAGNTDTFF	TGCACTGTTGCAGGGAACACTGATACTTTCTTT
TRBJ2-7	-	TRBD1	TRBV5-1	CASSLSTGDYEQYF	TGCGCCAGCAGCCTTTCGACAGGGGACTACGAGCAGTACTTC
TRBJ1-2	many	-	TRBV29-1	CSESRGYTF	TGCAGCGAGAGTCGGGGCTACACCTTC
TRBJ2-3	-	-	TRBV6-5	CASRPGVSTNTQYF	TGTGCCAGCCGCCCGGGAGTTAGCACGAATACGCAGTATTTT
TRBJ2-7	-	-	TRBV12-5	CDSGLDKSGLTASYEQYF	TGTGATAGTGGTTTGGATAAATCTGGACTAACGGCATCCTACGAGCAGTACTTC
TRBJ2-7	-	-	TRBV20-1	CSARSLRGTSYEQYF	TGCAGTGCTAGAAGCCTCCGCGGCACCTCCTACGAGCAGTACTTC
TRBJ1-2	once	-	TRBV20-1	CSGEAGTAHF	TGCAGTGGTGAGGCCGGGACGGCACACTTC
TRBJ1-6	-	TRBD1	TRBV6-1	CASNTGGYNSPIHF	TGTGCCAGCAATACAGGGGGTTATAATTCACCAATCCACTTT
TRBJ2-4	-	-	TRBV5-4	CASSLAGTGDIQYF	TGTGCCAGCAGCTTGGCCGGGACTGGGGACATTCAGTACTTC
TRBJ2-7	-	-	TRBV20-1	CSPRKRIQTSYEQYF	TGCAGTCCTAGAAAACGGATACAGACCTCCTACGAGCAGTACTTC
TRBJ2-7	-	-	TRBV10-3	CAIRGQIGSKDIYEQYF	TGTGCCATCAGAGGACAGATCGGGAGCAAAGATATCTACGAGCAGTATTTC
TRBJ1-6	-	-	TRBV28	CVSWDRHSPLHF	TGTGTCAGCTGGGACCGCCATTCACCCCTCCACTTT
TRBJ2-5	-	-	TRBV20-1	CSARASGYQETQYF	TGCAGTGCTAGGGCTAGTGGGTATCAAGAGACCCAGTACTTC
TRBJ2-6	-	-	TRBV11-1	CASSLETQAVMTF	TGTGCCAGCAGCTTAGAGACTCAAGCCGTCATGACTTTC
TRBJ2-7	-	-	TRBV30	CVWSRSSLDGEHYF	TGTGTCTGGAGTAGGAGTTCACTCGATGGCGAGCATTACTTC
TRBJ2-5	few	TRBD2	TRBV6-5	CASSYSLGRSGPGGTKYF	TGTGCCAGCAGTTACTCGCTGGGTCGTAGCGGGCCGGGGGGGACCAAGTACTTC
TRBJ2-1	-	TRBD2	TRBV20-1	CSARDQRTSYGQLF	TGCAGTGCCAGAGATCAACGGACTAGCTATGGGCAGTTATTC
TRBJ2-5	-	TRBD2	TRBV20-1	CSAPGLAGLWVEQETQYF	TGCAGTGCTCCGGGACTAGCGGGACTATGGGTGGAGCAAGAAACCCAGTACTTC
TRBJ2-1	-	-	TRBV6-1	CASSNWLDNERFF	TGTGCCAGCAGTAACTGGCTAGACAATGAGCGGTTCTTC
TRBJ2-1	-	-	TRBV20-1	CSAGGLSGVEQLF	TGCAGTGCTGGCGGACTATCGGGAGTTGAGCAGTTATTC
TRBJ2-3	once	-	TRBV29-1	CSVEVGGTTDMQYF	TGCAGCGTTGAAGTTGGGGGGACGACAGATATGCAGTATTTC
TRBJ2-5	-	TRBD1	TRBV20-1	CSARDPWGQGRRETQYF	TGCAGTGCTAGAGATCCTTGGGGACAGGGAAGGCGGGAGACCCAGTACTTC
TRBJ2-7	-	-	TRBV7-9	CASSILVLLDGTYEQYF	TGTGCCAGCAGCATATTAGTTCTATTGGACGGTACCTACGAGCAGTACTTC
TRBJ2-7	-	-	TRBV5-6	CASKKRRGTGEQYF	TGTGCCAGCAAGAAAAGGAGAGGGACGGGCGAGCAGTACTTC
TRBJ2-6	-	-	TRBV7-9	CASSFLEGANVLTF	TGTGCCAGCAGCTTCCTAGAAGGGGCCAACGTCCTGACTTTC
TRBJ2-1	few	-	TRBV6-5	CASSFRAGAGGGHEQFF	TGTGCCAGCAGTTTTCGAGCTGGGGCAGGCGGAGGCCATGAGCAGTTCTTC
TRBJ2-7	many	-	TRBV5-1	CASSLGAASYEQYF	TGCGCCAGCAGCTTGGGGGCAGCCTCCTACGAGCAGTACTTC
TRBJ1-2	-	-	TRBV20-1	CSTRIGANYGYTF	TGCAGTACTAGAATAGGGGCTAACTATGGCTACACATTC
TRBJ2-3	-	-	TRBV5-5	CTSRLGGVGDTQYF	TGTACCAGTAGATTGGGCGGCGTTGGGGATACGCAGTATTTT
TRBJ2-4	once	-	TRBV6-1	CANGEAPGSQGGIQYF	TGTGCCAACGGTGAAGCGCCGGGCTCTCAGGGGGGGATTCAGTACTTC
TRBJ2-1	-	-	TRBV10-3	CSIRPGEGSYNEQFF	TGTTCCATCAGGCCAGGGGAGGGGTCCTACAATGAGCAGTTCTTC
TRBJ2-7	few	TRBD1	TRBV28	CASSFPGQGSYEQYF	TGTGCCAGCAGTTTCCCCGGACAGGGCTCCTACGAGCAGTACTTC
TRBJ2-7	-	-	TRBV10-2	CANSDGGNPYEKYF	TGTGCCAACAGTGACGGAGGGAACCCCTACGAGAAGTACTTC
TRBJ2-7	-	-	TRBV6-1	CVSAGTNLNEQYF	TGTGTCAGCGCCGGGACCAATCTTAACGAGCAGTACTTC
TRBJ2-6	-	-	TRBV29-1	CSVGSSGTNVLSF	TGCAGCGTCGGCAGCTCTGGGACCAACGTCCTGTCTTTC
TRBJ2-2	many	-	TRBV6-1	CASSPGVGAGELFF	TGTGCCAGCAGCCCCGGAGTGGGCGCCGGGGAGCTGTTTTTT
TRBJ2-3	few	TRBD2	TRBV20-1	CSAKIAGAGDTLYF	TGCAGTGCTAAGATAGCGGGTGCGGGAGATACGCTGTATTTT
TRBJ2-7	-	-	TRBV6-5	CASRTDGRTVSYEQYF	TGTGCCAGCAGGACAGACGGGCGGACAGTCTCCTACGAACAGTACTTC
TRBJ2-2	many	-	TRBV6-1	CASMQGSYTGELFF	TGTGCCAGCATGCAGGGGAGCTACACCGGGGAGCTGTTTTTT
TRBJ2-7	-	-	TRBV5-6	CASSRIVSYEQYF	TGTGCCAGCAGCAGGATAGTGTCCTACGAGCAGTACTTC
TRBJ2-6	once	TRBD2	TRBV10-3	CVITEHGTSGRDSGANVLTF	TGTGTCATTACTGAACATGGGACTAGCGGGAGGGACTCCGGGGCCAACGTCCTGACTTTC
TRBJ2-7	many	-	TRBV5-1	CASRVAGIDYEQYF	TGCGCCAGCAGGGTCGCAGGGATCGACTACGAGCAGTACTTC
TRBJ2-2	-	-	TRBV5-1	CASSAGSNTGELYF	TGCGCAAGCAGCGCGGGTTCGAACACCGGGGAGCTGTATTTT
TRBJ2-4	-	-	TRBV6-1	CASSEVSLGTAKNIQYF	TGTGCCAGCAGTGAAGTCTCATTGGGCACTGCCAAAAACATTCAGTACTTC
TRBJ1-5	-	-	TRBV24-1	CATSDEGNQPQHF	TGTGCCACCAGTGATGAAGGGAATCAGCCCCAGCATTTT
TRBJ1-5	-	-	TRBV6-5	CASSYKQGGNQPQHF	TGTGCCAGCAGTTATAAGCAGGGTGGCAATCAGCCCCAGCATTTT
TRBJ1-6	many	-	TRBV6-5	CASRSGYSPLHF	TGTGCCAGCCGCTCAGGGTACTCACCCCTCCACTTT
TRBJ1-5	-	-	TRBV15	CATSRDLTSNQPQHF	TGTGCCACCAGCAGAGATCTCACTAGCAATCAGCCCCAGCATTTT
TRBJ2-7	-	TRBD1	TRBV6-1	CASSGDSLINEQHF	TGTGCCAGCAGTGGGGACAGTCTTATCAACGAGCAGCACTTC
TRBJ1-1	many	-	TRBV6-5	CASSYSRQGETEAFF	TGTGCCAGCAGTTACTCGAGGCAGGGTGAAACTGAAGCTTTCTTT
TRBJ2-7	-	TRBD2	TRBV20-1	CSVTSLTQRDLYEQYF	TGTAGTGTCACATCTTTGACTCAGCGGGACCTCTACGAGCAGTACTTC
TRBJ2-2	-	-	TRBV11-1	CASSLIDTGDLFF	TGTGCCAGCAGCTTAATCGACACCGGGGATCTGTTTTTT
TRBJ2-3	-	-	TRBV20-1	CSAAGPPRDTQYF	TGCAGTGCCGCAGGCCCGCCTCGGGATACGCAGTATTTT
TRBJ2-2	-	-	TRBV20-1	CGATRGQELSGELSF	TGCGGTGCTACACGAGGACAGGAACTAAGCGGGGAGCTGTCTTTT
TRBJ2-1	-	-	TRBV7-8	CTSSLEWESYNEQFF	TGTACCAGCAGCTTAGAGTGGGAGAGCTACAATGAGCAGTTCTTC
TRBJ2-4	-	TRBD1	TRBV20-1	CNAERQGAKNIQYF	TGCAATGCCGAGAGACAGGGAGCCAAAAACATTCAGTACTTC